This T cell receptor beta chain appears in the sequencing data of a study of control samples from healthy donors and cancer patients. Germline CDR1 is SGDLS and CDR2 is YYNGEE. The CDR3 has 17 amino acids. The V end was cut by 0 bases, the J end by 4 bases, with 20 bases between. Generated by immunoSEQ multiplex PCR, the TCRdb table keeps only in-frame clones and is missing some. The sample has 190,000 or so clones, approximately 92% seen once. The V and J genes are TRBV9 and TRBJ2-7; no reliable D call. The specimen sequenced was blood. This receptor was taken from a man between 18 and 35 years old in good health. CDR3 loop: CASSVVWAMRLEYEQYF. The DNA for the CDR3 is TGTGCCAGCAGCGTAGTTTGGGCCATGCGCCTAGAGTACGAGCAGTACTTC. Full variable domain (outside the CDR3, taken from reference TRBV9 and TRBJ2-7): DSGVTQTPKHLITATGQRVTLRCSPRSGDLSVYWYQQSLDQGLQFLIQYYNGEERAKGNILERFSAQQFPDLHSELNLSSLELGDSALYFCASSVVWAMRLEYEQYFGPGTRLTVT.